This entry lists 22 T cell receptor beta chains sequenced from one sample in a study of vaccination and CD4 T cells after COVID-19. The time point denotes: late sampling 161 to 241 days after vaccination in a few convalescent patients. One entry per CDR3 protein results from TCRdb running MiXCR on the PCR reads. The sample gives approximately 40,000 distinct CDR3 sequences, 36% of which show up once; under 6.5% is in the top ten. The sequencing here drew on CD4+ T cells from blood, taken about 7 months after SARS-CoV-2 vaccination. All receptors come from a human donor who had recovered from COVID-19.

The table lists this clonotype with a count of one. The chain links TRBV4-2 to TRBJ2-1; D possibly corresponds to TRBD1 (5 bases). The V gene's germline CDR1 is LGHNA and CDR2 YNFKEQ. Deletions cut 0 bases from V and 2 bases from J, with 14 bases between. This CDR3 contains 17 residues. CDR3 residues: CASSQEMSGAAYNEQFF. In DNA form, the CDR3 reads TGTGCCAGCAGCCAAGAAATGAGTGGGGCGGCCTACAATGAGCAGTTCTTC.

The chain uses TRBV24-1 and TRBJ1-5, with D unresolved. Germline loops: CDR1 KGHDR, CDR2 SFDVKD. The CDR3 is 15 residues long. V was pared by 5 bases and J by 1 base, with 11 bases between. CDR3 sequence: CATSGGGLSNQPQHF. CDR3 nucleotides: TGTGCCACCAGTGGTGGAGGGTTAAGCAATCAGCCCCAGCATTTT.

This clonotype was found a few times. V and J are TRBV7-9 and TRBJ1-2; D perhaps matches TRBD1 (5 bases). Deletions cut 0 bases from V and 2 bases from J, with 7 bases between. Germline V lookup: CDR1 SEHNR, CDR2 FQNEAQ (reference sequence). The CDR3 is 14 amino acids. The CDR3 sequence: CASSLAGTNYGYTF. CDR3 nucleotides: TGTGCCAGCAGCTTAGCCGGGACCAACTATGGCTACACCTTC.

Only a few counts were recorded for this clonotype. Here the CDR3 reads CASSWTEPSYGYTF. The DNA for the CDR3 is TGTGCCAGCAGCTGGACAGAACCCTCCTATGGCTACACCTTC. The gene calls are TRBV7-9 and TRBJ1-2; TRBD1 is a possible D gene (6 bases). V gave up 4 bases and J gave up 4 bases, with 13 bases separating them. There are 14 residues in the CDR3. Germline values: CDR1 SEHNR, CDR2 FQNEAQ (reference sequence).

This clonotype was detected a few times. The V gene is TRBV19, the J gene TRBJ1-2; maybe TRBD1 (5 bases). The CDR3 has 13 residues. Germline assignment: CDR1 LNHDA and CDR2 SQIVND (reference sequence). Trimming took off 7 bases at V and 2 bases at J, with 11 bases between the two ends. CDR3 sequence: CASTPGLNYGYTF. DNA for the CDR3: TGTGCCAGTACCCCAGGGCTCAACTATGGCTACACCTTC.

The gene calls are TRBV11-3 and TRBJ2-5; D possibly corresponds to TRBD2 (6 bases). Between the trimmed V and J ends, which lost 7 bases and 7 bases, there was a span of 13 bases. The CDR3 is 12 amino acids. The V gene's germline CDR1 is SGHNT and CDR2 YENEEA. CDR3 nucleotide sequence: TGTGCCAGCAAGGGGCGGGGAGGGACCCAGTACTTC. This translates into CASKGRGGTQYF.

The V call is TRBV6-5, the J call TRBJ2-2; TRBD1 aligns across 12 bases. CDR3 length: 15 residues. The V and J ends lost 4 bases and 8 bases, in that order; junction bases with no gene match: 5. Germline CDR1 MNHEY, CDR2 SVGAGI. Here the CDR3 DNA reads TGTGCCAGCAGTTCCCGGGACAGGGGGCTAGGGGAGCTGTTTTTT. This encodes CASSSRDRGLGELFF.

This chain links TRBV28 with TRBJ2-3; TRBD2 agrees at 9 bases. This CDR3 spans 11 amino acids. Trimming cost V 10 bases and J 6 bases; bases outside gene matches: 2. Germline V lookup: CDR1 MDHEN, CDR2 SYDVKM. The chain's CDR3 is CATAGGDTQYF. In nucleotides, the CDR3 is TGTGCCACCGCGGGGGGGGATACGCAGTATTTT.

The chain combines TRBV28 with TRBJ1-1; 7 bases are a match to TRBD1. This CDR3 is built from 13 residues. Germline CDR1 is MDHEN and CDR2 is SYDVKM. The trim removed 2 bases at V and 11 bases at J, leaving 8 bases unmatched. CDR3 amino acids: CASSLRGRRFAFF. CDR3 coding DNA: TGTGCCAGCAGTTTAAGGGGGCGCCGCTTTGCTTTCTTT.

The chain's CDR3 is CASSPGLILAKNIQYF. The CDR3 region has the DNA TGTGCCAGCAGTCCCGGACTGATACTAGCCAAAAACATTCAGTACTTC. The rearrangement uses TRBV27 and TRBJ2-4; a possible D gene is TRBD2 (5 bases). This CDR3 contains 16 residues. The V and J ends lost 5 bases and 0 bases respectively, with 14 bases between them. Germline lookup yields CDR1 MNHEY and CDR2 SMNVEV (reference sequence).

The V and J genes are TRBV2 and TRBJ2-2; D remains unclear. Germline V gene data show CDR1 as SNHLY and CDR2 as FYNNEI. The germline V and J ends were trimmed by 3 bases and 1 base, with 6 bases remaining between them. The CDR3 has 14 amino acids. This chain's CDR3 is CASSDRRNTGELFF. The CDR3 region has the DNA TGTGCCAGCAGTGACAGGAGGAACACCGGGGAGCTGTTTTTT.

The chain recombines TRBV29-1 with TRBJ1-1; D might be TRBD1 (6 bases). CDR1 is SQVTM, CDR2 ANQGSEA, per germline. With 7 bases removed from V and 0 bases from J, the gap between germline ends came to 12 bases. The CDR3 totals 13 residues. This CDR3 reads CSANRGMNTEAFF. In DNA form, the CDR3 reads TGCAGCGCTAATAGGGGGATGAACACTGAAGCTTTCTTT. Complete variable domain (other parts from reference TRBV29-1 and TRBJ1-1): SAVISQKPSRDICQRGTSLTIQCQVDSQVTMMFWYRQQPGQSLTLIATANQGSEATYESGFVIDKFPISRPNLTFSTLTVSNMSPEDSSIYLCSANRGMNTEAFFGQGTRLTVV.

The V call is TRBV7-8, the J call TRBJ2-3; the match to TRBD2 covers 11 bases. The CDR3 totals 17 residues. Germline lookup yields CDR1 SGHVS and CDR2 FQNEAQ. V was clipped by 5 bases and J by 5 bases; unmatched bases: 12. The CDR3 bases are TGTGCCAGCAGCACCCCCCGGACTAGCGGGCGTCTAGATACGCAGTATTTT. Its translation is CASSTPRTSGRLDTQYF.

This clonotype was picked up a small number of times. The CDR3 DNA follows: TGTGCCACCAGCAGAGTTCGCACGGAGGTTTACAATGAGCAGTTCTTC. It specifies CATSRVRTEVYNEQFF. The chain uses TRBV15 and TRBJ2-1; weak D call: TRBD2 (5 bases). CDR3 length: 16 amino acids. Trimming removed 1 base from V and 4 bases from J, with 14 bases in between. The germline gives CDR1 LNHNV, CDR2 YYDKDF (reference sequence). Full variable domain (missing parts from reference TRBV15 and TRBJ2-1): DAMVIQNPRYQVTQFGKPVTLSCSQTLNHNVMYWYQQKSSQAPKLLFHYYDKDFNNEADTPDNFQSRRPNTSFCFLDIRSPGLGDTAMYLCATSRVRTEVYNEQFFGPGTRLTVL.

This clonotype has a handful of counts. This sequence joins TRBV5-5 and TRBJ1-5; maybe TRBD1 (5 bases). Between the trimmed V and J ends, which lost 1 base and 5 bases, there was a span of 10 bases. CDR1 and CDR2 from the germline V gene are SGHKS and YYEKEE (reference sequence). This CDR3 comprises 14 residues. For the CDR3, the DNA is TGTGCCAGCAGCTTGTCGGGGCTCCATCAGCCCCAGCATTTT. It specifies CASSLSGLHQPQHF.

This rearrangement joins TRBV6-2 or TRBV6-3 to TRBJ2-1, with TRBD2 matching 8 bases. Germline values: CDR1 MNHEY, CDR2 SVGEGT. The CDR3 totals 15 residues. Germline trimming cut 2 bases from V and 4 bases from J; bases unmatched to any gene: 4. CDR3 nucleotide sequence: TGTGCCAGCAGTTACGGTAGCGGGAAATACAATGAGCAGTTCTTC. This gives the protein CASSYGSGKYNEQFF.

In nucleotides, the CDR3 is TGTGCCAGCAGTTCATGGTCCGGGACAGATAGCAAAAACATTCAGTACTTC. Protein: CASSSWSGTDSKNIQYF. This chain joins TRBV6-6 and TRBJ2-4, with 7 bases that match TRBD1. V was pared by 4 bases and J by 3 bases, with 12 bases of the junction left unmatched. CDR1 is MNHNY and CDR2 is SVGAGI in the germline V gene (reference sequence). CDR3 length: 17 amino acids.

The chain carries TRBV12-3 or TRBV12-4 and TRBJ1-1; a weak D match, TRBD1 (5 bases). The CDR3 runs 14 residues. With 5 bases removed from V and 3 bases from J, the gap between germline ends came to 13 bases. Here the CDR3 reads CASSKGPWDTEAFF. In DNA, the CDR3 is TGTGCCAGCAGTAAGGGACCATGGGACACTGAAGCTTTCTTT.

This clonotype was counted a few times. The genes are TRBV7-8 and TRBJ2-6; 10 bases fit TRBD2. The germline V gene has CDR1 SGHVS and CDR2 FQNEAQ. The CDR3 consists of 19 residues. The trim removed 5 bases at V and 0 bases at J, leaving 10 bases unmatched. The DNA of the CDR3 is TGTGCCAGCAGCCCCCGGACTAGCGGTTCATTCTCTGGGGCCAACGTCCTGACTTTC. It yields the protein CASSPRTSGSFSGANVLTF. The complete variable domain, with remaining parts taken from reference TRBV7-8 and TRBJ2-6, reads GAGVSQSPRYKVAKRGQDVALRCDPISGHVSLFWYQQALGQGPEFLTYFQNEAQLDKSGLPSDRFFAERPEGSVSTLKIQRTQQEDSAVYLCASSPRTSGSFSGANVLTFGAGSRLTVL.

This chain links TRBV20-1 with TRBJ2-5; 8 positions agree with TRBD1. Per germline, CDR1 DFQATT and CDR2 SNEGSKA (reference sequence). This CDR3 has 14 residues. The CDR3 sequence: CSPSIGQGQETQYF. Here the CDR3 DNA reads TGCAGCCCGTCGATCGGACAGGGACAAGAGACCCAGTACTTC.

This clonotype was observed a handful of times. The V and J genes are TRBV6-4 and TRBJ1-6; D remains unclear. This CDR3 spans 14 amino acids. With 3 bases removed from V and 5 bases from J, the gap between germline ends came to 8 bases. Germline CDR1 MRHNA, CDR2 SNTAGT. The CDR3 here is CASSEWRNNSPLHF. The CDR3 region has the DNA TGTGCCAGCAGTGAATGGCGGAATAATTCACCCCTCCACTTT.

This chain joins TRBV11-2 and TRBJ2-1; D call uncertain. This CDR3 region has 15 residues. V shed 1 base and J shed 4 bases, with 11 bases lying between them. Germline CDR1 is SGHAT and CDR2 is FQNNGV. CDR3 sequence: CASSLVPVAYNEQFF. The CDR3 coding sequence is TGTGCCAGCAGCTTAGTTCCTGTTGCGTACAATGAGCAGTTCTTC.